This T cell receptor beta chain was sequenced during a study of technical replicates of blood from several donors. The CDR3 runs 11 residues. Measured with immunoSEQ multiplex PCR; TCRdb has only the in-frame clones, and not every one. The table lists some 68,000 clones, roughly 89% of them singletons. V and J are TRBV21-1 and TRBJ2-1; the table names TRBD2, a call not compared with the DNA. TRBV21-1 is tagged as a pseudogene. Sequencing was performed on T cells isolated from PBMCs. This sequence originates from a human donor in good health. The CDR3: CASSIYNEQFF. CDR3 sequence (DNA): TGTGCCAGCAGCATATACAATGAGCAGTTCTTC.